The 9 T cell receptor beta chains below come from one sample, sequenced in a study of human T cells and chemical hapten exposure. TCRdb used MiXCR to reprocess the RACE reads, holding one entry per CDR3 protein. This sample has around 33,000 distinct CDR3 sequences, with around 10% found just once. This sample's time point: pre-sensitization, week 0. Stated treatment: therapeutic diphenylcyclopropenone sensitization with weekly scalp DPC. Researchers extracted total RNA from unfractionated whole blood. This sample comprised whole blood, obtained in connection with sensitization to the hapten diphenylcyclopropenone (DPC). These receptors were obtained from a woman between 40 and 55 years old with alopecia areata. Some clones in this sample may be carry-over from other donors' samples.

This clonotype was detected a few times. The chain is built from TRBV5-4 and TRBJ1-2, with unresolved D. In germline, CDR1 is SGHNT, CDR2 YYREEE (reference sequence). Trimming took off 0 bases at V and 8 bases at J, with 8 bases between the two ends. This CDR3 comprises 12 residues. The CDR3 reads CASSLDSRGYTF. The CDR3 region has the DNA TGTGCCAGCAGCTTGGACTCCCGGGGCTACACCTTC.

This clonotype was seen repeatedly, ten times or more. V gene TRBV29-1 combines with J gene TRBJ2-7; 7 bases match TRBD1. This CDR3 spans 12 amino acids. With 5 bases clipped from V and 6 bases from J, the junction kept 7 bases outside the gene matches. Germline loops: CDR1 SQVTM, CDR2 ANQGSEA. CDR3 amino acids: CSVRQGPSEQYF. The CDR3 bases are TGCAGCGTTCGACAGGGCCCTTCCGAGCAGTACTTC.

This clonotype was seen repeatedly, ten times or more. The V gene is TRBV5-1, the J gene TRBJ2-1; D tentatively fits TRBD1 or TRBD2 (5 bases each). The V gene lost 5 bases and the J gene lost 5 bases, with 5 bases spanning the gap. The CDR3 has 11 amino acids. Germline-derived CDR1 and CDR2 are SGHRS and YFSETQ. The CDR3 nucleotides read TGCGCCAGCAGGGGGGACAATGAGCAGTTCTTC. Amino acids: CASRGDNEQFF. The full variable domain, in which reference TRBV5-1 and TRBJ2-1 provide the parts outside the CDR3, is KAGVTQTPRYLIKTRGQQVTLSCSPISGHRSVSWYQQTPGQGLQFLFEYFSETQRNKGNFPGRFSGRQFSNSRSEMNVSTLELGDSALYLCASRGDNEQFFGPGTRLTVL.

Many counts were recorded for this clonotype. The genes are TRBV27 and TRBJ1-5; D is uncertain. Germline CDR1 is MNHEY and CDR2 is SMNVEV (reference sequence). The CDR3 totals 14 residues. Deletions cut 1 base from V and 4 bases from J, with 8 bases between. CDR3: CASSLWGTNQPQHF. CDR3 in DNA: TGTGCCAGCAGTTTATGGGGAACTAATCAGCCCCAGCATTTT.

The table lists this clonotype with a few counts. In nucleotides, the CDR3 is TGTGCCAGCAGCTTAGCTAGCACCCTTAACTATGGCTACACCTTC. As protein: CASSLASTLNYGYTF. The J gene is TRBJ1-2, the V gene TRBV11-2; D is unresolved. The V end was cut by 1 base, the J end by 1 base, with 10 bases between. Germline V gene sequence: CDR1 SGHAT, CDR2 FQNNGV. This CDR3 has 15 amino acids.

The rearrangement uses TRBV7-3 and TRBJ2-1, with D uncertain. Germline lookup yields CDR1 SGHTA and CDR2 FQGTGA. V lost 5 bases to trimming and J lost 5 bases, with 10 bases between them. The CDR3 is 13 residues long. The CDR3 loop is CASSPPVHNEQFF. CDR3 nucleotide sequence: TGTGCCAGCAGCCCCCCGGTGCACAATGAGCAGTTCTTC.

The rearrangement joins TRBV19 to TRBJ2-1; D is undetermined. In germline, CDR1 is LNHDA, CDR2 SQIVND (reference sequence). Trimming pared 6 bases from V and 11 bases from J, leaving 11 bases between. This CDR3 contains 11 residues. The CDR3 DNA reads as TGTGCCAGTAGAACTACCTCCCAGCAGTTCTTC. It yields the protein CASRTTSQQFF.

This rearrangement joins TRBV9 to TRBJ2-1, with 7 bases matching TRBD1. The V gene's germline CDR1 is SGDLS and CDR2 YYNGEE. There are 15 residues in the CDR3. The V gene end was trimmed by 2 bases and the J gene end by 7 bases; junction bases not matched to a gene: 9. CDR3 DNA: TGTGCCAGCAGCGTCCGACAGGGTAATCTGAATGAGCAGTTCTTC. Protein: CASSVRQGNLNEQFF.

This clonotype was observed at least ten times. The chain joins TRBV30 to TRBJ2-2; the match to TRBD1 covers 10 bases. The V segment lost 3 bases and the J segment 4 bases; nucleotides outside the gene matches: 5. The germline V gene encodes CDR1 GTSNPN and CDR2 SVGIG (reference sequence). The length of the CDR3 is 15 residues. CDR3 protein: CAWSRQGASTGELFF. CDR3 nucleotides: TGTGCCTGGAGCAGACAGGGGGCGAGCACCGGGGAGCTGTTTTTT.